The following is a T cell receptor (beta chain) sequence with its context. The antigen is not known. Libraries were prepared by immunoSEQ multiplex PCR; TCRdb keeps only in-frame clonotypes and omits some of them. The sample holds 50,000 to 75,000 clones; around 98% are singletons and the top ten take 0.3% to 0.35%. The data were taken from a study of Tregs in tolerant kidney transplant recipients. Study-level points and caveats: Few patients were studied, so findings need validation in larger groups.

The origin of this receptor is a human donor who received a combined kidney and bone marrow transplant. This specimen was Tregs from blood, taken before the transplant.

The CDR3 loop is CASSPLHLSGSTDTQYF. For the CDR3, the DNA is TGTGCCAGCTCACCACTCCATTTGTCGGGTAGCACAGATACGCAGTATTTT. This chain links TRBV18 with TRBJ2-3; D is ambiguous. Germline CDR1 reads KGHSH; CDR2 reads LQKENI. V gave up 1 base and J gave up 0 bases, with 14 bases separating them. The CDR3 runs to 17 residues.